Following are 22 T cell receptor beta chains from one sample sequenced in a study of OX40 agonist ivuxolimab in advanced cancers. Clones were sequenced by immunoSEQ multiplex PCR, and TCRdb holds only the in-frame ones, with some missing. The sample shows around 95,000 clones, 90% of them seen only once. Sample: CD4+ or CD8+ T cells sorted from blood, taken in a trial of the OX40 agonist ivuxolimab. The receptors stem from an adult with an advanced solid tumor such as melanoma, head and neck, liver or kidney cancer.

The chain has TRBV19 and TRBJ1-4; TRBD1 matches 9 bases. The germline CDR1 and CDR2 sequences are LNHDA and SQIVND (reference sequence). V lost 5 bases to trimming and J lost 7 bases; unmatched junction nucleotides: 5. This CDR3 contains 14 residues. CDR3 nucleotide sequence: TGTGCCAGTAGTGTCGACAGGGGGGGTGAAAAACTGTTTTTT. Encoded protein: CASSVDRGGEKLFF.

The genes are TRBV2 and TRBJ1-1; no clear D gene. This CDR3 has 15 residues. The ends were cut back, 8 bases at V and 6 bases at J, with 22 bases in the middle. CDR1 is SNHLY, CDR2 FYNNEI, per germline. CDR3 loop: CASRPDRANGAEAFF. The CDR3 bases are TGTGCCAGCCGTCCAGACCGGGCCAACGGTGCTGAAGCTTTCTTT.

The chain is built from TRBV4-2 and TRBJ1-2, with D possibly matching TRBD1 (5 bases). V dropped 4 bases and J dropped 4 bases, with 16 bases sitting between them. The length of the CDR3 is 15 residues. Germline CDR1 reads LGHNA; CDR2 reads YNFKEQ. The CDR3 nucleotides read TGTGCCAGCAGCCGGAACAGACAGATTTCCTATGGCTACACCTTC. Translating it yields CASSRNRQISYGYTF.

The chain is built from TRBV28 and TRBJ1-3; no clear D. Germline CDR1 MDHEN, CDR2 SYDVKM. The ends were cut back, 3 bases at V and 0 bases at J, with 15 bases in the middle. This CDR3 is built from 17 residues. The CDR3 region has the DNA TGTGCCAGCAGTTTGGTGCCCAGCGCGTACTCTGGAAACACCATATATTTT. Protein product: CASSLVPSAYSGNTIYF.

This clone was observed a handful of times. This chain connects TRBV2 to TRBJ1-2; D not resolved. The CDR3 is 12 amino acids. Germline CDR1 SNHLY, CDR2 FYNNEI. V was pared by 3 bases and J by 8 bases, with 10 bases between. CDR3 nucleotide sequence: TGTGCCAGCAGTGAGACGGTGCGGGGCTACACCTTC. Translating gives CASSETVRGYTF.

This clone turned up a few times. The same CDR3 can be traced to other DNA sequences in this sample. The chain recombines TRBV4-1 with TRBJ2-7; no clear D. V was shortened by 1 base and J by 0 bases, with 7 bases between the two germline ends. Germline assignment: CDR1 MGHRA and CDR2 YSYEKL. The CDR3 sequence is 14 residues long. The CDR3 nucleotides read TGCGCCAGCAGCCAAGCGCAGAGCTCCTACGAGCAGTACTTC. Encoded protein: CASSQAQSSYEQYF.

This clone came up once. The V and J genes are TRBV5-4 and TRBJ2-5; D possibly corresponds to TRBD1 (6 bases). CDR3 length: 13 amino acids. The germline V and J ends were trimmed by 4 bases and 2 bases, with 9 bases remaining between them. Per germline, CDR1 SGHNT and CDR2 YYREEE (reference sequence). The chain's CDR3 is CASSPQGQETQYF. The DNA for the CDR3 is TGTGCCAGCAGCCCCCAGGGGCAAGAGACCCAGTACTTC.

The genes are TRBV6-5 and TRBJ1-2; 10 bases align to TRBD1. V shed 2 bases, J shed 7 bases, and the junction held 4 bases outside the gene matches. CDR3 size: 14 residues. Looked up from germline, CDR1 is MNHEY and CDR2 is SVGAGI. This CDR3 reads CASSYGTGESGYTF. The CDR3 DNA sequence: TGTGCCAGCAGTTACGGGACAGGGGAATCTGGCTACACCTTC.

The DNA of the CDR3 is TGTGCCAGCAGCCGGGAAGATGGGCGAGCTTTCTTT. This gives the protein CASSREDGRAFF. The genes are TRBV14 and TRBJ1-1; D is ambiguous. This CDR3 has 12 amino acids. The V gene's germline CDR1 is SGHDN and CDR2 FVKESK. Trimming took 4 bases from V and 10 from J, leaving 13 bases between them.

This chain joins TRBV28 and TRBJ2-5; no reliable D call. The CDR3 consists of 13 residues. Germline values: CDR1 MDHEN, CDR2 SYDVKM. V dropped 2 bases and J dropped 7 bases, with 11 bases sitting between them. CDR3 sequence: CASSLNLLSTQYF. CDR3 sequence (DNA): TGTGCCAGCAGTTTAAACCTGCTTTCGACCCAGTACTTC.

The V gene is TRBV6-6, the J gene TRBJ2-3, with TRBD1 as a possible D gene (6 bases). The germline gives CDR1 MNHNY, CDR2 SVGAGI (reference sequence). Deletions cut 6 bases from V and 3 bases from J, with 13 bases between. The CDR3 totals 14 residues. The DNA for the CDR3 is TGTGCCAGCAGCCTTCTAGGGGGAACAGATACGCAGTATTTT. This codes for CASSLLGGTDTQYF.

The chain recombines TRBV6-5 with TRBJ2-7, with 9 bases lining up with TRBD1. Germline V CDR1 and CDR2: MNHEY, SVGAGI. The CDR3 sequence is 16 residues long. Losses at the gene ends were 4 bases for V and 3 bases for J; bases not matched to a gene: 10. CDR3 nucleotides: TGTGCCAGCAGTTCTGGGACAGGGCTCGTGAACTACGAGCAGTACTTC. This translates into CASSSGTGLVNYEQYF.

This clone was counted only a few times. The V and J genes are TRBV6-1 and TRBJ2-7; 10 nucleotides line up with TRBD1. The CDR3 covers 14 residues. In germline, CDR1 is MNHNS, CDR2 SASEGT. Trimming took 5 bases from V and 5 from J; bases not matched to a gene: 6. CDR3 sequence reads: CASSLPGQGHEQYF. The CDR3 DNA follows: TGTGCCAGCAGTTTACCGGGACAGGGGCACGAGCAGTACTTC.

This chain joins TRBV18 and TRBJ1-3; perhaps TRBD1 as D (6 bases). The CDR3 is made up of 18 amino acids. Germline CDR1 reads KGHSH; CDR2 reads LQKENI. With 4 bases removed from V and 1 base from J, the gap between germline ends came to 20 bases. The CDR3 spells CASSRLSQGRASGNTIYF. CDR3 nucleotides: TGTGCCAGCTCACGACTATCTCAGGGGCGAGCTTCTGGAAACACCATATATTTT.

The rearrangement uses TRBV2 and TRBJ2-5; unclear D gene. Trimming took 6 bases from V and 2 from J, leaving 13 bases between them. Germline values: CDR1 SNHLY, CDR2 FYNNEI. The CDR3 covers 14 residues. For the CDR3, the DNA is TGTGCCAGCAGCGAGAACAGTGTACAAGAGACCCAGTACTTC. Amino acids: CASSENSVQETQYF. The entire variable domain, with the rest obtained from reference TRBV2 and TRBJ2-5, is as follows: EPEVTQTPSHQVTQMGQEVILRCVPISNHLYFYWYRQILGQKVEFLVSFYNNEISEKSEIFDDQFSVERPDGSNFTLKIRSTKLEDSAMYFCASSENSVQETQYFGPGTRLLVL.

The gene calls are TRBV5-5 and TRBJ2-3, with 12 bases fitting TRBD2. The CDR3 extends over 16 amino acids. V shed 0 bases, J shed 6 bases, and the junction held 5 bases outside the gene matches. Germline CDR1 reads SGHKS; CDR2 reads YYEKEE (reference sequence). The CDR3 DNA reads TGTGCCAGCAGCTTGGGTTCTAGCGGGGGGGCCGATACGCAGTATTTT. This sequence encodes CASSLGSSGGADTQYF.

The V gene is TRBV6-1, the J gene TRBJ1-6; TRBD1 matches 7 bases. Germline V gene lookup returns CDR1 MNHNS and CDR2 SASEGT. The CDR3 loop spans 14 amino acids. The trim removed 6 bases at V and 13 bases at J, leaving 12 bases unmatched. The CDR3: CASRGDSRWDPLHF. CDR3 in DNA: TGTGCCAGCAGAGGGGACAGCCGATGGGATCCCCTCCACTTT.

The chain recombines TRBV10-3 with TRBJ1-2; the match to TRBD1 covers 7 bases. CDR3 length: 15 amino acids. CDR1 and CDR2 (germline): ENHRY, SYGVKD. Losses at the gene ends were 4 bases for V and 4 bases for J; bases not matched to a gene: 9. The CDR3 sequence is CAISAPTGTTYGYTF. Here the CDR3 DNA reads TGTGCCATCAGTGCCCCGACAGGGACAACCTATGGCTACACCTTC.

The chain is built from TRBV7-9 and TRBJ2-7; 12 bases line up with TRBD2. The V segment lost 3 bases and the J segment 5 bases; nucleotides outside the gene matches: 5. The CDR3 runs to 15 residues. Germline loops: CDR1 SEHNR, CDR2 FQNEAQ (reference sequence). This chain's CDR3 is CASSFRTSGNNEQYF. The CDR3 bases are TGTGCCAGCAGCTTCAGGACTAGCGGGAACAACGAGCAGTACTTC.

The chain joins TRBV6-6 to TRBJ2-7; TRBD2 might be the D (5 bases). Germline V gene lookup returns CDR1 MNHNY and CDR2 SVGAGI (reference sequence). V was shortened by 8 bases and J by 0 bases, with 14 bases between the two germline ends. This CDR3 has 14 residues. CDR3 coding DNA: TGTGCCAGCTCCGGGCTAGCCACCTCCTACGAGCAGTACTTC. Residues: CASSGLATSYEQYF.

V usage is TRBV30 and J usage is TRBJ2-7; perhaps TRBD1 as D (6 bases). Deletions cut 3 bases from V and 3 bases from J, with 15 bases between. Per germline, CDR1 GTSNPN and CDR2 SVGIG (reference sequence). The CDR3 covers 14 residues. The CDR3 protein is CAWRDSSFGYEQYF. The DNA of the CDR3 is TGTGCCTGGAGGGACAGCTCTTTCGGCTACGAGCAGTACTTC.

This chain joins TRBV4-2 and TRBJ1-3; D is uncertain. Germline V gene lookup returns CDR1 LGHNA and CDR2 YNFKEQ. Trimming shortened V by 0 bases and J by 3 bases, and 15 bases separated the two germline ends. The CDR3 loop spans 17 amino acids. The CDR3 protein is CASSQDSGVLSGNTIYF. Here the CDR3 DNA reads TGTGCCAGCAGCCAAGATAGCGGGGTCTTGAGTGGAAACACCATATATTTT.